The 25 T cell receptor beta chains below come from one sample, sequenced in a study of T cell changes during pregnancy in multiple sclerosis. Clones were read by immunoSEQ multiplex PCR, and TCRdb kept only the in-frame ones, dropping some. The sample has about 61,000 clones, 90% seen once. Specimen: peripheral blood, collected in the first trimester of pregnancy. The receptors stem from a female donor in good health, enrolled as a control in a pregnancy study.

V gene TRBV5-1 combines with J gene TRBJ1-1; D remains unclear. The germline V gene has CDR1 SGHRS and CDR2 YFSETQ. Trimming stripped 0 bases from V and 1 base from J, with 13 bases between. The CDR3 is 16 amino acids. The CDR3 loop is CASSLGRWQKNTEAFF. CDR3 in DNA: TGCGCCAGCAGCTTGGGGCGGTGGCAGAAGAACACTGAAGCTTTCTTT.

This chain joins TRBV7-2 and TRBJ1-4; D gene uncertain. Trimming stripped 1 base from V and 8 bases from J, with 14 bases between. The CDR3 runs to 15 residues. CDR1 and CDR2 from the germline V gene are SGHTA and FQGNSA. This CDR3 is CASSLVGPVSEKLFF. CDR3 sequence (DNA): TGTGCCAGCAGCTTAGTCGGTCCTGTCTCCGAAAAACTGTTTTTT.

The gene calls are TRBV25-1 and TRBJ2-1; 9 positions agree with TRBD1. Germline assignment: CDR1 MGHDK and CDR2 SYGVNS. The CDR3 has 15 residues. Trimming removed 1 base from V and 7 bases from J; junction bases left unmatched: 5. CDR3 sequence (DNA): TGTGCCAGCAGTGAATGGGGGACAGGGTCAAATGAGCAGTTCTTC. It specifies CASSEWGTGSNEQFF.

The chain uses TRBV27 and TRBJ2-5, with D possibly being TRBD2 (6 bases). Germline assignment: CDR1 MNHEY and CDR2 SMNVEV (reference sequence). CDR3 length: 14 residues. V was pared by 1 base and J by 0 bases, with 6 bases between. The CDR3 protein is CASSLLADQETQYF. DNA of the CDR3: TGTGCCAGCAGTTTATTAGCGGACCAAGAGACCCAGTACTTC.

The gene calls are TRBV2 and TRBJ1-2; D is unresolved. Germline assignment: CDR1 SNHLY and CDR2 FYNNEI. V lost 2 bases and J lost 8, with 12 bases in between. CDR3 length: 13 residues. The CDR3 nucleotides read TGTGCCAGCAGTGAAATAATCGGAGGGGGCTACACCTTC. It is translated as CASSEIIGGGYTF.

The chain combines TRBV7-3 with TRBJ2-1; TRBD2 agrees at 11 bases. The ends lost 5 bases at V and 15 bases at J; junction bases unmatched: 9. Germline-derived CDR1 and CDR2 are SGHTA and FQGTGA. This CDR3 spans 13 amino acids. The CDR3 DNA is TGTGCCAGCAGCGCCTCTAGCGGGGGGATTCCGTTCTTC. Protein product: CASSASSGGIPFF.

This CDR3 is CASSLTGGWNTEAFF. The DNA of the CDR3 is TGTGCCAGCAGCTTGACCGGAGGGTGGAACACTGAAGCTTTCTTT. The J gene is TRBJ1-1, the V gene TRBV5-4; D uncertain. CDR1 is SGHNT and CDR2 is YYREEE in the germline V gene (reference sequence). The V end was cut by 1 base, the J end by 1 base, with 11 bases between. The CDR3 is 15 residues long.

The chain uses TRBV9 and TRBJ1-1, with D possibly TRBD1 on 5 matching bases. V lost 3 bases and J 3 bases, leaving 12 bases between the germline ends. The CDR3 covers 14 residues. Germline V gives CDR1 SGDLS, CDR2 YYNGEE. This CDR3 reads CASSAGLLDTEAFF. The CDR3 bases are TGTGCCAGCAGCGCGGGACTCCTCGACACTGAAGCTTTCTTT.

The CDR3 nucleotides are TGCGCCAGCAGCCAAACATGGACAGGGGGCACTGAAGCTTTCTTT. This translates into CASSQTWTGGTEAFF. This chain uses TRBV4-3 with TRBJ1-1; 10 bases are shared with TRBD1. This CDR3 spans 15 amino acids. Germline CDR1 and CDR2: LGHNA and YSLEER. The V segment lost 2 bases and the J segment 4 bases; nucleotides outside the gene matches: 4.

V and J are TRBV11-2 and TRBJ2-2, with D maybe TRBD1 (6 bases). This CDR3 comprises 17 residues. Germline V gives CDR1 SGHAT, CDR2 FQNNGV. With 5 bases removed from V and 5 bases from J, the gap between germline ends came to 21 bases. The chain's CDR3 is CASSAFRGGFNTGELFF. CDR3 sequence (DNA): TGTGCCAGCAGCGCCTTCAGGGGCGGTTTTAATACCGGGGAGCTGTTTTTT.

This clone was counted a single time. This chain links TRBV5-1 with TRBJ1-1, with D unclear. Trimming left V 0 bases short and J 1 base short, with 16 bases between. The CDR3 runs to 17 residues. Germline V lookup: CDR1 SGHRS, CDR2 YFSETQ. The CDR3 here is CASSLAGLVRQNTEAFF. CDR3 nucleotide sequence: TGCGCCAGCAGCTTGGCTGGACTTGTTAGACAGAACACTGAAGCTTTCTTT. Full variable domain (remainder filled in from reference TRBV5-1 and TRBJ1-1): KAGVTQTPRYLIKTRGQQVTLSCSPISGHRSVSWYQQTPGQGLQFLFEYFSETQRNKGNFPGRFSGRQFSNSRSEMNVSTLELGDSALYLCASSLAGLVRQNTEAFFGQGTRLTVV.

The V call is TRBV12-1, the J call TRBJ2-2; TRBD1, as called in the table, went unchecked against the DNA. TRBV12-1 is assigned pseudogene status. The length of the CDR3 is 16 residues. The CDR3 protein is CASSFAGQENTGELFF. The CDR3 DNA reads TGTGCCAGCAGCTTCGCCGGACAGGAGAACACCGGGGAGCTGTTTTTT.

The CDR3 loop reads CASSLASTAKWPQHF. DNA of the CDR3: TGTGCCAGCAGCTTAGCGAGCACTGCTAAGTGGCCCCAGCATTTT. The J gene is TRBJ1-5, the V gene TRBV7-8; D gene uncertain. Germline V lookup: CDR1 SGHVS, CDR2 FQNEAQ. Trimming took 0 bases from V and 9 from J, leaving 15 bases between them. The CDR3 totals 15 residues.

The rearrangement joins TRBV7-2 to TRBJ2-7; TRBD1 might be the D (6 bases). The CDR3 length is 13 residues. The germline V and J ends were trimmed by 4 bases and 3 bases, with 10 bases remaining between them. From germline, CDR1 is SGHTA and CDR2 FQGNSA. CDR3 sequence (DNA): TGTGCCAGCAGCTCACGGACAGACTACGAGCAGTACTTC. Its translation is CASSSRTDYEQYF.

CDR3 bases: TGTGCCAGCAGTCGACGGGGGGGCGAAGAGACCCAGTACTTC. It codes for CASSRRGGEETQYF. This chain links TRBV2 with TRBJ2-5, with 8 bases lining up with TRBD2. Per germline, CDR1 SNHLY and CDR2 FYNNEI. The CDR3 has 14 residues. The V and J ends lost 5 bases and 3 bases, in that order; junction bases with no gene match: 5. The full variable domain, with the rest looked up from reference TRBV2 and TRBJ2-5, is EPEVTQTPSHQVTQMGQEVILRCVPISNHLYFYWYRQILGQKVEFLVSFYNNEISEKSEIFDDQFSVERPDGSNFTLKIRSTKLEDSAMYFCASSRRGGEETQYFGPGTRLLVL.

This chain joins TRBV18 and TRBJ2-1, with TRBD1 matching 8 bases. Germline CDR1 reads KGHSH; CDR2 reads LQKENI. The CDR3 runs to 16 residues. V was clipped by 0 bases and J by 3 bases; unmatched bases: 4. The CDR3 sequence is CASSPPDRAIYNEQFF. In DNA form, the CDR3 reads TGTGCCAGCTCACCACCGGACAGGGCCATCTACAATGAGCAGTTCTTC.

This clone was seen only a few times. The genes are TRBV7-6 and TRBJ1-4; no firm D call. CDR1 is SGHVS, CDR2 FNYEAQ, per germline. The V end was cut by 1 base, the J end by 4 bases, with 13 bases between. This CDR3 has 16 amino acids. The CDR3 bases are TGTGCCAGCAGCTTAGAGGCGGCGGGAAGTAATGAAAAACTGTTTTTT. It is translated as CASSLEAAGSNEKLFF.

The gene calls are TRBV4-1 and TRBJ2-5, with D perhaps matching TRBD1 (5 bases). Deletions cut 0 bases from V and 7 bases from J, with 15 bases between. Germline loops: CDR1 MGHRA, CDR2 YSYEKL. The CDR3 runs 15 residues. The CDR3 DNA reads TGCGCCAGCAGCCAAGATCTATCCAGGGCAGGGACCCAGTACTTC. Amino acids: CASSQDLSRAGTQYF.

The chain has TRBV30 and TRBJ2-7, with unresolved D. The CDR3 consists of 16 residues. Germline CDR1 reads GTSNPN; CDR2 reads SVGIG (reference sequence). With 0 bases removed from V and 3 bases from J, the gap between germline ends came to 18 bases. The CDR3 DNA sequence: TGTGCCTGGAGTGTATCTGGTCTCAACACTAACTACGAGCAGTACTTC. Its translation: CAWSVSGLNTNYEQYF.

V usage is TRBV4-1 and J usage is TRBJ1-3; D gene uncertain. The length of the CDR3 is 13 residues. Trimming removed 0 bases at V and 3 bases at J, with 3 bases between. Germline assignment: CDR1 MGHRA and CDR2 YSYEKL. CDR3 coding DNA: TGCGCCAGCAGCCAAGATCGTGGAAACACCATATATTTT. Protein product: CASSQDRGNTIYF.

The gene calls are TRBV6-4 and TRBJ2-3, with 9 bases matching TRBD2. CDR3 length: 14 amino acids. Germline V gives CDR1 MRHNA, CDR2 SNTAGT. The V and J ends lost 8 bases and 6 bases, in that order; junction bases with no gene match: 9. CDR3 DNA: TGTGCCAGCTCCCTAGCGGGGCAGATGGATACGCAGTATTTT. It translates to CASSLAGQMDTQYF.

The chain is built from TRBV4-1 and TRBJ1-2; D is ambiguous. Trimming removed 0 bases from V and 0 bases from J, with 11 bases in between. The CDR3 runs 16 residues. Germline lookup yields CDR1 MGHRA and CDR2 YSYEKL. Here the CDR3 reads CASSQDSSPPNYGYTF. The CDR3 nucleotides are TGCGCCAGCAGCCAAGATAGCAGCCCCCCTAACTATGGCTACACCTTC.

The chain carries TRBV5-4 and TRBJ2-2; D perhaps matches TRBD1 (6 bases). Trimming removed 4 bases at V and 1 base at J, with 11 bases between. Germline V gives CDR1 SGHNT, CDR2 YYREEE (reference sequence). The CDR3 has 15 residues. CDR3 loop: CASSRSRGNTGELFF. CDR3 coding DNA: TGTGCCAGCAGCAGGAGCAGGGGGAACACCGGGGAGCTGTTTTTT.

V gene TRBV11-2 combines with J gene TRBJ1-5, with TRBD1 matching over 7 bases. V was pared by 5 bases and J by 9 bases, with 4 bases of the junction left unmatched. The V gene's germline CDR1 is SGHAT and CDR2 FQNNGV. This CDR3 has 12 residues. CDR3 sequence: CASSPGGGPQHF. The CDR3 DNA is TGTGCCAGCAGCCCAGGGGGTGGGCCCCAGCATTTT.

This chain uses TRBV10-3 with TRBJ2-7, with a possible D match to TRBD1 (6 bases). Trimming removed 2 bases from V and 2 bases from J, with 10 bases in between. CDR3 length: 14 residues. Germline CDR1 reads ENHRY; CDR2 reads SYGVKD. CDR3 nucleotides: TGTGCCATCAGTGAGACAACAGGGACCTACGAGCAGTACTTC. Translation: CAISETTGTYEQYF.